Below are 16 T cell receptor beta chains sequenced from a single sample in a study of blood T cell repertoires in COVID-19. TCRdb keeps only in-frame clones here, not all; method: immunoSEQ multiplex PCR. This table has more than 300,000 clones, 88% appearing once. The sample was PBMCs or T cells enriched from blood (not recorded which). These TCRs come from a woman younger than 35 who had recovered from COVID-19.

V gene TRBV4-1 combines with J gene TRBJ1-5, with D perhaps matching TRBD1 (6 bases). V was pared by 6 bases and J by 3 bases, with 18 bases between. This CDR3 contains 16 residues. The germline V gene encodes CDR1 MGHRA and CDR2 YSYEKL. CDR3 amino acids: CASSPQGVIPNQPQHF. In DNA form, the CDR3 reads TGCGCCAGCAGTCCACAGGGCGTTATACCCAATCAGCCCCAGCATTTT.

CDR3 sequence: CASSEALSSGNTIYF. Here the CDR3 DNA reads TGTGCCAGCAGTGAAGCGCTAAGCTCTGGAAACACCATATATTTT. The rearrangement uses TRBV6-1 and TRBJ1-3; D is uncertain. The ends were cut back, 0 bases at V and 0 bases at J, with 6 bases in the middle. Germline lookup yields CDR1 MNHNS and CDR2 SASEGT. The CDR3 extends over 15 amino acids.

The chain couples TRBV11-2 to TRBJ1-2; possible D gene TRBD1, 6 bases. This CDR3 contains 16 residues. V was shortened by 4 bases and J by 6 bases, with 21 bases between the two germline ends. Looked up from germline, CDR1 is SGHAT and CDR2 is FQNNGV. The CDR3 nucleotides read TGTGCCAGCAGCTCAATACAGGGCTCGGAAACAAATGGCTACACCTTC. Residues: CASSSIQGSETNGYTF.

The CDR3 DNA reads as TGCGCCAGCAGCCAAGATTCCCCGGGGGGGCCTCTCGAGCAGTACTTC. This encodes CASSQDSPGGPLEQYF. The V call is TRBV4-1, the J call TRBJ2-7, with 8 bases fitting TRBD2. This CDR3 comprises 16 residues. In germline, CDR1 is MGHRA, CDR2 YSYEKL. The ends lost 0 bases at V and 6 bases at J; junction bases unmatched: 10.

This chain joins TRBV5-4 and TRBJ2-2, with D uncertain. This CDR3 has 13 amino acids. Trimming took 2 bases from V and 5 from J, leaving 7 bases between them. CDR1 is SGHNT and CDR2 is YYREEE in the germline V gene (reference sequence). The CDR3: CASSFRETGELFF. The CDR3 DNA follows: TGTGCCAGCAGCTTCCGAGAAACCGGGGAGCTGTTTTTT.

In its sample, this clone was seen a few times. The V and J genes are TRBV30 and TRBJ2-5, with TRBD1 matching over 7 bases. Trimming took 5 bases from V and 2 from J; bases not matched to a gene: 11. CDR3 length equals 15 residues. From germline, CDR1 is GTSNPN and CDR2 SVGIG (reference sequence). The CDR3 here is CAWAGTAARQETQYF. CDR3 DNA: TGTGCCTGGGCCGGGACAGCCGCCCGTCAAGAGACCCAGTACTTC.

This clone was seen just once. The rearrangement links TRBV7-3 to TRBJ2-2; no definite D call. V lost 2 bases and J 5 bases, leaving 3 bases between the germline ends. The CDR3 consists of 12 residues. The germline gives CDR1 SGHTA, CDR2 FQGTGA. This CDR3 reads CASSLETGELFF. CDR3 bases: TGTGCCAGCAGCTTAGAGACCGGGGAGCTGTTTTTT.

The chain is built from TRBV6-5 and TRBJ1-3, with D hard to call. V was pared by 0 bases and J by 8 bases, with 11 bases between. Germline lookup yields CDR1 MNHEY and CDR2 SVGAGI. The CDR3 runs to 14 residues. The DNA of the CDR3 is TGTGCCAGCAGTTACTCACGGGTTCCGGACACCATATATTTT. The encoded protein is CASSYSRVPDTIYF.

The chain combines TRBV7-3 with TRBJ1-2; D is undetermined. The CDR3 sequence is 17 residues long. The V end lost 0 bases, the J end lost 5 bases, and 19 bases lay between the germline ends. CDR1 and CDR2 (germline): SGHTA, FQGTGA. The CDR3 DNA reads as TGTGCCAGCAGCTTAACAGGCGGTACCTCACCTGGGTATGGCTACACCTTC. This codes for CASSLTGGTSPGYGYTF.

V and J are TRBV29-1 and TRBJ2-3; D may be TRBD1 (6 bases). The CDR3 has 11 residues. V shed 7 bases and J shed 6 bases, with 11 bases lying between them. Germline values: CDR1 SQVTM, CDR2 ANQGSEA. Here the CDR3 reads CSGSQGDTQYF. The DNA for the CDR3 is TGCAGCGGCTCCCAGGGGGATACGCAGTATTTT.

The chain couples TRBV27 to TRBJ1-1, with 7 bases that match TRBD1. Germline trimming cut 5 bases from V and 1 base from J; bases unmatched to any gene: 7. CDR1 and CDR2 from the germline V gene are MNHEY and SMNVEV (reference sequence). This CDR3 has 15 amino acids. The CDR3 sequence is CASSPLGTANTEAFF. The CDR3 bases are TGTGCCAGCAGTCCACTCGGGACAGCGAACACTGAAGCTTTCTTT.

This chain joins TRBV11-2 and TRBJ1-1; 8 nucleotides match TRBD1. The CDR3 loop spans 14 amino acids. Germline V gene data show CDR1 as SGHAT and CDR2 as FQNNGV. Trimming cost V 3 bases and J 3 bases; bases outside gene matches: 3. In DNA, the CDR3 is TGTGCCAGCAGCTTGGGGACAGGTTACACTGAAGCTTTCTTT. It translates to CASSLGTGYTEAFF.

This chain joins TRBV2 and TRBJ2-1, with 11 bases aligning to TRBD2. J was trimmed by 7 bases and V by 2 bases; bases with no gene match: 4. The CDR3 runs 15 residues. Germline values: CDR1 SNHLY, CDR2 FYNNEI. CDR3 in DNA: TGTGCCAGCAGTGAACTGACTAGCGGGACAAATGAGCAGTTCTTC. Its translation: CASSELTSGTNEQFF.

The V call is TRBV10-3, the J call TRBJ1-1, with no clear D. V lost 10 bases, J lost 1 base, and 13 bases lay in between. The CDR3 is 13 residues long. Germline V gene sequence: CDR1 ENHRY, CDR2 SYGVKD. CDR3 coding DNA: TGTGCCACCGGGCGGGGTCAGAACACTGAAGCTTTCTTT. Translated: CATGRGQNTEAFF.

This clone was observed a handful of times. V gene TRBV4-1 combines with J gene TRBJ1-1; TRBD1 might be the D (5 bases). V dropped 3 bases and J dropped 3 bases, with 11 bases sitting between them. Germline loops: CDR1 MGHRA, CDR2 YSYEKL. This CDR3 has 14 amino acids. CDR3 protein: CASSHMVQDTEAFF. The CDR3 coding sequence is TGCGCCAGCAGCCATATGGTACAGGACACTGAAGCTTTCTTT.

V and J are TRBV19 and TRBJ2-2, with no clear D. CDR3 length equals 16 residues. Trimming removed 2 bases at V and 6 bases at J, with 16 bases between. CDR1 LNHDA and CDR2 SQIVND come from the germline V gene (reference sequence). CDR3 sequence: CASSIHNIRTPGELFF. As DNA, the CDR3 is TGTGCCAGTAGTATACATAACATCCGAACACCCGGGGAGCTGTTTTTT.